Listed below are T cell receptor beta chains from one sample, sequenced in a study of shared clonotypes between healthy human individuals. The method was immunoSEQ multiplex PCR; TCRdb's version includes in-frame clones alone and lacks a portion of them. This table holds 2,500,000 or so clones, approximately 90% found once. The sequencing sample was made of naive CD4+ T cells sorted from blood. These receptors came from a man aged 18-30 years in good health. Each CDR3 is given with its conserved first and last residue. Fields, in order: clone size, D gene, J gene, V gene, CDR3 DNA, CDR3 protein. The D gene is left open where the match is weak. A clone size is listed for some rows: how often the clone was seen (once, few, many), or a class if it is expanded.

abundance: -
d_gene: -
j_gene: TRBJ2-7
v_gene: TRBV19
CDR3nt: TGTGCCAGTAGTATGGTTGGGGGGTCGGGCTACGAGCAGTACTTC
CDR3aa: CASSMVGGSGYEQYF

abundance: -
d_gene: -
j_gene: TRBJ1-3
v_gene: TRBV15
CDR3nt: TGTGCCACCAGCAGAGTTATGGGGGGCTCTGGAAACACCATATATTTT
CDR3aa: CATSRVMGGSGNTIYF

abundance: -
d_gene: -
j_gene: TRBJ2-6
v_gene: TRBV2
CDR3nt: TGTGCCAGCAGTGAAGACATTGCCAACGTCCTGACTTTC
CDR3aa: CASSEDIANVLTF

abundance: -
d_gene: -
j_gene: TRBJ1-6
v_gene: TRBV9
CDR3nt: TGTGCCAGCAGCACCGCGGGACCTGATAATTCACCCCTCCACTTT
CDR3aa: CASSTAGPDNSPLHF

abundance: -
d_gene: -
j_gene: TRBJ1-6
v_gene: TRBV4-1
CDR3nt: TGCGCCAGCAGCCAACTCCAGGGCTATAATTCACCCCTCCACTTT
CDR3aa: CASSQLQGYNSPLHF

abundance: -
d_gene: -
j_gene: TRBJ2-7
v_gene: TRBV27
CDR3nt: TGTGCCAGCAGTTTCAGGTTCTCCTTGGCCCCCTCCTACGAGCAGTACTTC
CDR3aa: CASSFRFSLAPSYEQYF

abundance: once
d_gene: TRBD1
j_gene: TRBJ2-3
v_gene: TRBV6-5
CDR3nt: TGTGCCAGCAGTCAAGGACAGGGGGCAACAGATACGCAGTATTTT
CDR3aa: CASSQGQGATDTQYF

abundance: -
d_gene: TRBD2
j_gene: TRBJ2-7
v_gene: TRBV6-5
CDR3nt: TGTGCCAGCAACCGTAGCGGGGAGAACTACGAGCAGTACTTC
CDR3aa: CASNRSGENYEQYF

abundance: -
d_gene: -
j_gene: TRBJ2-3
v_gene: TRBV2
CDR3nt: TGTGCCAGCAGTGGACTAGAAACAGATACGCAGTATTTT
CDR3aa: CASSGLETDTQYF

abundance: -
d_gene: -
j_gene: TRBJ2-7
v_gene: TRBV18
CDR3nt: TGTGCCAGCTCACCCACGCCCAGCACCTACGAGCAGTACTTC
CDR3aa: CASSPTPSTYEQYF

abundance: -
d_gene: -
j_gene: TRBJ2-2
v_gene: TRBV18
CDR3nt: TGTGCCAGCTCACCGGGCAGTTTTAACACCGGGGAGCTGTTTTTT
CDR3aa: CASSPGSFNTGELFF

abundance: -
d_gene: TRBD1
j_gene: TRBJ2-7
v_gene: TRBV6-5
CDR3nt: TGTGCCAGCAGTTACTTGGGACAGGGGTACGAGCAGTACTTC
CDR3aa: CASSYLGQGYEQYF

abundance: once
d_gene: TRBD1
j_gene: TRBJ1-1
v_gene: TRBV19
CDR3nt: TGTGCCAGTAGTGTCAGGGGGCGCGACACTGAAGCTTTCTTT
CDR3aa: CASSVRGRDTEAFF

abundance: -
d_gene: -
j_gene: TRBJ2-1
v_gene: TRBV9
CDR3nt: TGTGCCAGCAGTGGGAGATCCGAGATCAATGAGCAGTTCTTC
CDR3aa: CASSGRSEINEQFF

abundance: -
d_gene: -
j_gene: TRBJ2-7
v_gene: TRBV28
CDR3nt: TGTGCCAGCAGTTCCCACAGGGTCCTCTACGAGCAGTACTTC
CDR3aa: CASSSHRVLYEQYF

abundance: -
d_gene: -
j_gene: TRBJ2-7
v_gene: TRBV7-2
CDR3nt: TGTGCCAGCAGCTTAGCCGTTGACATTTCCTACGAGCAGTACTTC
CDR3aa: CASSLAVDISYEQYF

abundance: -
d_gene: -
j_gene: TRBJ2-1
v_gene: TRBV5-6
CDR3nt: TGTGCCAGCATAAGGAGCCGGCAGAGCTCCTACAATGAGCAGTTCTTC
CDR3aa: CASIRSRQSSYNEQFF

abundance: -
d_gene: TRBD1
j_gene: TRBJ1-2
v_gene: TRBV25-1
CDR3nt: TGTGCCAGCAGTGAAGCGGGACAGGGGAACTATGGCTACACCTTC
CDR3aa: CASSEAGQGNYGYTF

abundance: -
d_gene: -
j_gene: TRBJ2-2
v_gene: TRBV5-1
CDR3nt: TGCGCCAGCGGGGACCTTCAAAACACCGGGGAGCTGTTTTTT
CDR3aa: CASGDLQNTGELFF

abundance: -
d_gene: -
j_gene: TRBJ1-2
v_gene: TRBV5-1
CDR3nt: TGCGCCAGCAGCTTGGGAGGGCAGCTGGGCTACACCTTC
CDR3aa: CASSLGGQLGYTF

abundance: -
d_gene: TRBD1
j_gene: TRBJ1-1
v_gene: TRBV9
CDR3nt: TGTGCCAGCAGCCCAGGGACAGGGAGCATGAACACTGAAGCTTTCTTT
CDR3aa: CASSPGTGSMNTEAFF

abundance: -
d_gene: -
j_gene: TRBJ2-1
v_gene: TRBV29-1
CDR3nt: TGCAGCGTTGAAGATTTAAGGCACAATGAGCAGTTCTTC
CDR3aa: CSVEDLRHNEQFF

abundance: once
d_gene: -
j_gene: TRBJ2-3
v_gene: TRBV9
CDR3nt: TGTGCCAGCAGCGTAGCTAGCCTAGGCACAGATACGCAGTATTTT
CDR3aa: CASSVASLGTDTQYF

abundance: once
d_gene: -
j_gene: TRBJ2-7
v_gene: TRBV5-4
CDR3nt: TGTGCCAGCAGCTATAGTCCGGGACGGACACAGCAGTACTTC
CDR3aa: CASSYSPGRTQQYF

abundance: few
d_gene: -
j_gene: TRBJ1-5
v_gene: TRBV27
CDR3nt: TGTGCCAGCAGTTTGAGGGTCGGGAATCAGCCCCAGCATTTT
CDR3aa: CASSLRVGNQPQHF

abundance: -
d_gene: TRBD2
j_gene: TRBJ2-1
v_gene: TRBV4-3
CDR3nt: TGCGCCAGCAGCCAATCTAGCGGGAGTGAAGGGTACAATGAGCAGTTCTTC
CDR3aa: CASSQSSGSEGYNEQFF

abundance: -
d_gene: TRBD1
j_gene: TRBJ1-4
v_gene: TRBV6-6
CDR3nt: TGTGCCAGCAGTGCCGGGACAGGGGGCCTGCCGGAAAAACTGTTTTTT
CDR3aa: CASSAGTGGLPEKLFF

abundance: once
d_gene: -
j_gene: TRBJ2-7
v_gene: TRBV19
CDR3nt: TGTGCCAGTAGTCCGAGGGATCGGGTCTACGAGCAGTACTTC
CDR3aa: CASSPRDRVYEQYF

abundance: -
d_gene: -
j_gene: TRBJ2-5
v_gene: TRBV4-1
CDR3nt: TGCGCCAGCAGCCAAGATACCGGGAAAGAGACCCAGTACTTC
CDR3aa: CASSQDTGKETQYF